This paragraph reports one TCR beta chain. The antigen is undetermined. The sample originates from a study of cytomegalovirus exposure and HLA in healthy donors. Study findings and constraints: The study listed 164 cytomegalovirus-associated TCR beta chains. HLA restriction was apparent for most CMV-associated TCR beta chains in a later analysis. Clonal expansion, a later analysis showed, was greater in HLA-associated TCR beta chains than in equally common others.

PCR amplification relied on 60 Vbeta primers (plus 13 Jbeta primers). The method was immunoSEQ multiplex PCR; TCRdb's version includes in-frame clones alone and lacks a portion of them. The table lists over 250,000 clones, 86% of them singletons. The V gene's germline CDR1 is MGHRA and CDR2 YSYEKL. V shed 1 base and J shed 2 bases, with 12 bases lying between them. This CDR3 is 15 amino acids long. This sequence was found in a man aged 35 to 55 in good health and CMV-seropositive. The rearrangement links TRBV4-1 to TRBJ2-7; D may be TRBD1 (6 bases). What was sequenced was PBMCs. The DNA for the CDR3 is TGCGCCAGCAGCCAAGCAAAGGGGGTAACCTACGAGCAGTACTTC. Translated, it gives CASSQAKGVTYEQYF.